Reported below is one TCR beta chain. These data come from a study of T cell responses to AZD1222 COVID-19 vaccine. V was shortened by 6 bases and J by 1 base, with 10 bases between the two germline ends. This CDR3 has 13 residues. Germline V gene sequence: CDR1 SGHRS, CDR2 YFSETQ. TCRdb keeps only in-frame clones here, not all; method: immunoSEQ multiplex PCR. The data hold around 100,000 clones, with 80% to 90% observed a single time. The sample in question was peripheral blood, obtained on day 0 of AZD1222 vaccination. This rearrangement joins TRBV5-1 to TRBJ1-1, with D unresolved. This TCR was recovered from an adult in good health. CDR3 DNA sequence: TGCGCCAGCAAGATGTCGGGGAACACTGAAGCTTTCTTT. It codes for CASKMSGNTEAFF.